This T cell receptor (beta chain) was retrieved from a study of T cell changes during pregnancy in multiple sclerosis. Assay: immunoSEQ multiplex PCR; the TCRdb copy retains only in-frame clones and omits some. The table shows under 130,000 clones, with almost 95% occurring only once. Unmatched junction bases numbered 14, after V lost 4 bases and J lost 10 bases. The CDR3 contains 16 residues. CDR1 and CDR2 (germline): LGHNA, YNFKEQ. This clone was detected a few times. This material consisted of peripheral blood, taken after pregnancy. The source is a female donor with multiple sclerosis, enrolled in a pregnancy study. The chain links TRBV4-2 to TRBJ2-2; 8 bases fit TRBD2. CDR3 in amino acids: CASSPYWRGAGLELFF. DNA of the CDR3: TGTGCCAGCAGCCCCTACTGGCGGGGGGCTGGATTGGAGCTGTTTTTT.